The clone carrying this TCR beta chain was detected many times. No antigen is known for it. This specimen belongs to a study of T cells in Graves' hyperthyroidism and ophthalmopathy. Amplified TCR beta CDR3 regions derived from RNA transcripts. With the HTBI primer set, the TCR CDR3 went through a first round of RT-PCR. Using its own MiXCR run on the multiplex PCR reads, TCRdb lists one record per CDR3 protein. The sample has more than 300,000 distinct CDR3 sequences; less than 20% are singletons. In germline, CDR1 is MDHEN, CDR2 SYDVKM. V lost 2 bases and J lost 10; bases outside the gene matches: 8. The CDR3 spans 15 residues. Overall study findings and caveats: Most thyroid-expanded clonotypes above 0.001 were also found in blood.

Sequencing was carried out using blood. The V and J genes are TRBV28 and TRBJ2-1, with 10 bases identical to TRBD1. The source of this sequence is a man between 18 and 35 years old with Graves' ophthalmopathy. DNA for the CDR3: TGTGCCAGCAGTTTAAGGAGACAGGGGGCTCGGGAGCAGTTCTTC. Its translation is CASSLRRQGAREQFF.